These 29 T cell receptor beta chains came from one sample sequenced in a study of control samples from healthy donors and cancer patients. Only in-frame clones appear in the TCRdb table, and some are missing; sequencing was by immunoSEQ multiplex PCR. The sample has roughly 190,000 clones. Source material: blood. All receptors derive from a woman aged 25-40 years in good health.

This chain links TRBV18 with TRBJ2-7; weak D call: TRBD1 (6 bases). The V gene's germline CDR1 is KGHSH and CDR2 LQKENI. V was pared by 2 bases and J by 3 bases, with 14 bases between. The CDR3 covers 15 residues. The CDR3 nucleotides read TGTGCCAGCTCACCAGGGGGCACCAAGAGCTACGAGCAGTACTTC. Its translation: CASSPGGTKSYEQYF.

The rearrangement links TRBV11-2 to TRBJ1-3; TRBD1 matches at 11 bases. Germline CDR1 is SGHAT and CDR2 is FQNNGV. V was clipped by 6 bases and J by 4 bases; unmatched bases: 5. This CDR3 contains 15 residues. The CDR3 here is CASSSDRGLGNTIYF. In DNA, the CDR3 is TGTGCCAGCAGTTCGGACAGGGGGCTCGGAAACACCATATATTTT.

The genes are TRBV24-1 and TRBJ2-7, with D hard to call. Trimming took 6 bases from V and 5 from J, leaving 10 bases between them. The CDR3 is made up of 12 amino acids. Germline values: CDR1 KGHDR, CDR2 SFDVKD. In DNA form, the CDR3 reads TGTGCCACCAGTCGTCGCGGAGACGAGCAGTACTTC. Translated: CATSRRGDEQYF.

CDR3 loop: CATFLGLVNTEAFF. CDR3 DNA sequence: TGTGCCACCTTTTTGGGTCTAGTGAACACTGAAGCTTTCTTT. The chain couples TRBV6-6 to TRBJ1-1; D not certain. Trimming shortened V by 10 bases and J by 0 bases, and 15 bases separated the two germline ends. Germline values: CDR1 MNHNY, CDR2 SVGAGI (reference sequence). The CDR3 covers 14 residues.

The CDR3 region is CASSRDGSNQPQHF. The CDR3 DNA follows: TGTGCCAGCAGCCGGGACGGTAGCAATCAGCCCCAGCATTTT. The V gene is TRBV6-5, the J gene TRBJ1-5; D may be TRBD1 (5 bases). CDR3 size: 14 residues. Per germline, CDR1 MNHEY and CDR2 SVGAGI. V lost 6 bases and J lost 0, with 9 bases in between.

The J gene is TRBJ1-2, the V gene TRBV28; 9 bases are shared with TRBD1. CDR3 length: 18 amino acids. J gave up 8 bases and V 1 base, and 17 bases lay outside the gene matches. Germline assignment: CDR1 MDHEN and CDR2 SYDVKM. Written as DNA, the CDR3 is TGTGCCAGCAGTTTATATCCCAACAGGGGGCGCAGAGGTGGAGGCTACACCTTC. Residues: CASSLYPNRGRRGGGYTF.

The chain carries TRBV2 and TRBJ2-7; 8 nucleotides align to TRBD1. V shed 6 bases and J 3 bases; nucleotides not matched to a gene: 1. This CDR3 comprises 12 residues. CDR1 and CDR2 from the germline V gene are SNHLY and FYNNEI. CDR3 coding DNA: TGTGCCAGCAGGGGGACAGGCTACGAGCAGTACTTC. The encoded protein is CASRGTGYEQYF.

V gene TRBV15 combines with J gene TRBJ1-1; D is unclear. CDR1 and CDR2 (germline): LNHNV, YYDKDF (reference sequence). V was cut by 1 base and J by 4 bases, with 10 bases left in between. The CDR3 runs 14 residues. CDR3 DNA: TGTGCCACCAGCAGAGTGGGTCGGTCCACTGAAGCTTTCTTT. Translated, it gives CATSRVGRSTEAFF.

J is TRBJ1-6 and V is TRBV3-1 (or the pseudogene TRBV3-2); the match to TRBD1 covers 8 bases. The CDR3 is 15 residues long. In germline, CDR1 is LGHDT, CDR2 YNNKEL (reference sequence). V gave up 0 bases and J gave up 8 bases; unmatched junction bases: 3. The CDR3 here is CASSQEGQGYSPLHF. DNA for the CDR3: TGTGCCAGCAGCCAAGAAGGACAGGGTTATTCACCCCTCCACTTT.

The chain couples TRBV5-1 to TRBJ2-3, with a tentative D call TRBD2 (6 bases). The CDR3 covers 16 residues. Trimming removed 4 bases at V and 5 bases at J, with 20 bases between. CDR1 and CDR2 from the germline V gene are SGHRS and YFSETQ. The CDR3 DNA is TGCGCCAGCAGCAGTATTAGCGGCACCTCCTTAGATACGCAGTATTTT. It yields the protein CASSSISGTSLDTQYF.

This chain uses TRBV7-8 with TRBJ1-5, with D uncertain. This CDR3 comprises 14 residues. Germline V CDR1 and CDR2: SGHVS, FQNEAQ. The ends were cut back, 3 bases at V and 7 bases at J, with 13 bases in the middle. CDR3 nucleotides: TGTGCCAGCAGCTTTCGGCAGTTCGAACAGCCCCAGCATTTT. Translation gives CASSFRQFEQPQHF. The whole variable domain, remainder taken from reference TRBV7-8 and TRBJ1-5, is GAGVSQSPRYKVAKRGQDVALRCDPISGHVSLFWYQQALGQGPEFLTYFQNEAQLDKSGLPSDRFFAERPEGSVSTLKIQRTQQEDSAVYLCASSFRQFEQPQHFGDGTRLSIL.

CDR3 in DNA: TGTGCCAGCAGTTACCCCCAGCGGGGTGGGGAGCAGTACTTC. Protein product: CASSYPQRGGEQYF. The chain recombines TRBV7-2 with TRBJ2-7; 7 positions match TRBD2. Germline V gene sequence: CDR1 SGHTA, CDR2 FQGNSA. This CDR3 has 14 amino acids. The junction had 12 bases not matched to a gene; V was cut back by 6 bases and J by 7 bases.

The CDR3 protein is CASSLTRGLVRTTNEKLFF. Here the CDR3 DNA reads TGTGCCAGCAGCTTAACCAGGGGGCTCGTTCGTACAACTAATGAAAAACTGTTTTTT. V gene TRBV7-8 combines with J gene TRBJ1-4; TRBD1 matches at 8 bases. This CDR3 comprises 19 residues. Per germline, CDR1 SGHVS and CDR2 FQNEAQ. V dropped 2 bases and J dropped 0; count of bases not matched to a gene: 11. The entire variable domain, with the rest obtained from reference TRBV7-8 and TRBJ1-4, is as follows: GAGVSQSPRYKVAKRGQDVALRCDPISGHVSLFWYQQALGQGPEFLTYFQNEAQLDKSGLPSDRFFAERPEGSVSTLKIQRTQQEDSAVYLCASSLTRGLVRTTNEKLFFGSGTQLSVL.

The chain recombines TRBV21-1 with TRBJ1-6. TRBV21-1 is shown as a pseudogene. The CDR3 loop spans 17 amino acids. Here the CDR3 DNA reads TGTGCCAGCAGCAAAAAAGGAGGCAAGGCCTATAATTCACCCCTCCACTTT. It yields the protein CASSKKGGKAYNSPLHF.

This chain uses TRBV15 with TRBJ1-4, with a tentative D call TRBD1 (5 bases). Trimming cost V 0 bases and J 10 bases, with 15 bases left between them. Germline CDR1 LNHNV, CDR2 YYDKDF (reference sequence). The CDR3 loop spans 15 amino acids. This chain's CDR3 is CATSRDDSRSGKLFF. CDR3 bases: TGTGCCACCAGCAGAGACGACAGTAGATCCGGAAAACTGTTTTTT.

V gene TRBV7-2 combines with J gene TRBJ1-5; perhaps TRBD1 as D (5 bases). The CDR3 length is 14 residues. Trimming pared 1 base from V and 7 bases from J, leaving 11 bases between. Germline V gives CDR1 SGHTA, CDR2 FQGNSA. CDR3 nucleotides: TGTGCCAGCAGCTTAGACGTAGGGACCCAGCCCCAGCATTTT. Protein sequence: CASSLDVGTQPQHF.

The V call is TRBV9, the J call TRBJ1-3; TRBD1 might be the D (5 bases). V dropped 5 bases and J dropped 8 bases, with 17 bases sitting between them. CDR1 is SGDLS, CDR2 YYNGEE, per germline. The CDR3 is 14 residues long. CDR3 sequence reads: CASSDRGLKDTIYF. CDR3 bases: TGTGCCAGCAGTGATAGGGGTCTTAAGGACACCATATATTTT.

The rearrangement uses TRBV10-1 and TRBJ1-5; D is perhaps TRBD1 (6 bases). V was clipped by 8 bases and J by 9 bases, with 17 bases between them. The CDR3 spans 13 residues. Germline values: CDR1 WNHNN, CDR2 SYGVQD (reference sequence). The CDR3 spells CASSGDGLRPQHF. In DNA, the CDR3 is TGCGCCAGCTCAGGGGACGGTCTGCGGCCCCAGCATTTT.

The rearrangement links TRBV20-1 to TRBJ1-1, with D unclear. Germline CDR1 is DFQATT and CDR2 is SNEGSKA (reference sequence). V was shortened by 3 bases and J by 6 bases, with 8 bases between the two germline ends. The CDR3 sequence is 11 residues long. CDR3 nucleotide sequence: TGCAGTGCTAGGTTGCCCCCTGAAGCTTTCTTT. This codes for CSARLPPEAFF.

V usage is TRBV23-1 and J usage is TRBJ2-5; 12 bases agree with TRBD1. TRBV23-1 qualifies as an ORF whose function is uncertain. The CDR3 spans 17 residues. J lost 5 bases, V lost 4 bases, and 11 bases had no gene match. The CDR3 loop reads CASSLSFRDRGLETQYF. CDR3 bases: TGCGCCAGCAGTCTCTCCTTCCGGGACAGGGGGCTGGAGACCCAGTACTTC.

The V call is TRBV28, the J call TRBJ1-1; D might be TRBD1 (5 bases). In germline, CDR1 is MDHEN, CDR2 SYDVKM. The CDR3 covers 14 residues. V lost 7 bases and J 5 bases, leaving 17 bases between the germline ends. The CDR3 region has the DNA TGTGCCAGCACCCCAGTGACAGAGAATACTGAAGCTTTCTTT. It codes for CASTPVTENTEAFF.

The rearrangement uses TRBV29-1 and TRBJ2-3, with D perhaps TRBD2 (5 bases). The CDR3 loop spans 13 amino acids. Germline loops: CDR1 SQVTM, CDR2 ANQGSEA. V was cut by 2 bases and J by 4 bases, with 10 bases left in between. CDR3 loop: CSVESLLADTQYF. The CDR3 DNA reads TGCAGCGTTGAAAGCCTACTAGCAGATACGCAGTATTTT.

The chain is built from TRBV20-1 and TRBJ2-7; maybe TRBD1 (6 bases). This CDR3 contains 9 residues. The germline V gene has CDR1 DFQATT and CDR2 SNEGSKA (reference sequence). V lost 6 bases and J lost 6, with 6 bases in between. The CDR3 here is CSAGGEQYF. The CDR3 nucleotides read TGCAGTGCAGGGGGCGAGCAGTACTTC.

The V call is TRBV25-1, the J call TRBJ1-2; 7 bases agree with TRBD1. Germline V CDR1 and CDR2: MGHDK, SYGVNS. The CDR3 loop spans 13 amino acids. After removal of 5 bases from V and 4 bases from J, the junction contained 4 bases not matched to a gene. CDR3 bases: TGTGCCAGCAGTAGGACAGGTCCCTATGGCTACACCTTC. Residues: CASSRTGPYGYTF.

The rearrangement joins TRBV29-1 to TRBJ1-1; D may be TRBD1 (6 bases). The CDR3 contains 13 residues. V shed 4 bases and J shed 13 bases, with 22 bases lying between them. CDR1 SQVTM and CDR2 ANQGSEA come from the germline V gene. The CDR3 loop is CSVGEGGLIGDFF. Here the CDR3 DNA reads TGCAGCGTTGGGGAAGGGGGACTAATCGGGGATTTCTTT.

The V gene is TRBV27, the J gene TRBJ2-3; D unclear. Per germline, CDR1 MNHEY and CDR2 SMNVEV (reference sequence). The CDR3 extends over 13 amino acids. V lost 2 bases and J 4 bases, leaving 7 bases between the germline ends. CDR3 sequence: CASSLGEPDTQYF. CDR3 DNA: TGTGCCAGCAGTTTAGGGGAACCAGATACGCAGTATTTT.

Remarks on this clone: This sample also contains other DNA sequences that code for the same CDR3. V and J are TRBV28 and TRBJ2-7, with unresolved D. The V and J ends lost 4 bases and 4 bases respectively, with 5 bases between them. The CDR3 consists of 11 residues. Germline V CDR1 and CDR2: MDHEN, SYDVKM. CDR3: CASSSRYEQYF. The CDR3 DNA sequence: TGTGCCAGCAGTTCGAGGTACGAGCAGTACTTC.

V and J are TRBV7-2 and TRBJ1-4; D is possibly TRBD1 (5 bases). The CDR3 consists of 15 residues. Between the trimmed V and J ends, which lost 1 base and 7 bases, there was a span of 13 bases. The germline V gene has CDR1 SGHTA and CDR2 FQGNSA. CDR3 DNA sequence: TGTGCCAGCAGCTTAGTCGGGGCCCGAGGTGAAAAACTGTTTTTT. Protein product: CASSLVGARGEKLFF.

The chain uses TRBV12-3 or TRBV12-4 and TRBJ2-7; D not resolved. The CDR3 covers 12 residues. Trimming pared 4 bases from V and 6 bases from J, leaving 10 bases between. The CDR3 DNA is TGTGCCAGCAGTTCGGTGGTGGGCGAGCAGTACTTC. It is translated as CASSSVVGEQYF.